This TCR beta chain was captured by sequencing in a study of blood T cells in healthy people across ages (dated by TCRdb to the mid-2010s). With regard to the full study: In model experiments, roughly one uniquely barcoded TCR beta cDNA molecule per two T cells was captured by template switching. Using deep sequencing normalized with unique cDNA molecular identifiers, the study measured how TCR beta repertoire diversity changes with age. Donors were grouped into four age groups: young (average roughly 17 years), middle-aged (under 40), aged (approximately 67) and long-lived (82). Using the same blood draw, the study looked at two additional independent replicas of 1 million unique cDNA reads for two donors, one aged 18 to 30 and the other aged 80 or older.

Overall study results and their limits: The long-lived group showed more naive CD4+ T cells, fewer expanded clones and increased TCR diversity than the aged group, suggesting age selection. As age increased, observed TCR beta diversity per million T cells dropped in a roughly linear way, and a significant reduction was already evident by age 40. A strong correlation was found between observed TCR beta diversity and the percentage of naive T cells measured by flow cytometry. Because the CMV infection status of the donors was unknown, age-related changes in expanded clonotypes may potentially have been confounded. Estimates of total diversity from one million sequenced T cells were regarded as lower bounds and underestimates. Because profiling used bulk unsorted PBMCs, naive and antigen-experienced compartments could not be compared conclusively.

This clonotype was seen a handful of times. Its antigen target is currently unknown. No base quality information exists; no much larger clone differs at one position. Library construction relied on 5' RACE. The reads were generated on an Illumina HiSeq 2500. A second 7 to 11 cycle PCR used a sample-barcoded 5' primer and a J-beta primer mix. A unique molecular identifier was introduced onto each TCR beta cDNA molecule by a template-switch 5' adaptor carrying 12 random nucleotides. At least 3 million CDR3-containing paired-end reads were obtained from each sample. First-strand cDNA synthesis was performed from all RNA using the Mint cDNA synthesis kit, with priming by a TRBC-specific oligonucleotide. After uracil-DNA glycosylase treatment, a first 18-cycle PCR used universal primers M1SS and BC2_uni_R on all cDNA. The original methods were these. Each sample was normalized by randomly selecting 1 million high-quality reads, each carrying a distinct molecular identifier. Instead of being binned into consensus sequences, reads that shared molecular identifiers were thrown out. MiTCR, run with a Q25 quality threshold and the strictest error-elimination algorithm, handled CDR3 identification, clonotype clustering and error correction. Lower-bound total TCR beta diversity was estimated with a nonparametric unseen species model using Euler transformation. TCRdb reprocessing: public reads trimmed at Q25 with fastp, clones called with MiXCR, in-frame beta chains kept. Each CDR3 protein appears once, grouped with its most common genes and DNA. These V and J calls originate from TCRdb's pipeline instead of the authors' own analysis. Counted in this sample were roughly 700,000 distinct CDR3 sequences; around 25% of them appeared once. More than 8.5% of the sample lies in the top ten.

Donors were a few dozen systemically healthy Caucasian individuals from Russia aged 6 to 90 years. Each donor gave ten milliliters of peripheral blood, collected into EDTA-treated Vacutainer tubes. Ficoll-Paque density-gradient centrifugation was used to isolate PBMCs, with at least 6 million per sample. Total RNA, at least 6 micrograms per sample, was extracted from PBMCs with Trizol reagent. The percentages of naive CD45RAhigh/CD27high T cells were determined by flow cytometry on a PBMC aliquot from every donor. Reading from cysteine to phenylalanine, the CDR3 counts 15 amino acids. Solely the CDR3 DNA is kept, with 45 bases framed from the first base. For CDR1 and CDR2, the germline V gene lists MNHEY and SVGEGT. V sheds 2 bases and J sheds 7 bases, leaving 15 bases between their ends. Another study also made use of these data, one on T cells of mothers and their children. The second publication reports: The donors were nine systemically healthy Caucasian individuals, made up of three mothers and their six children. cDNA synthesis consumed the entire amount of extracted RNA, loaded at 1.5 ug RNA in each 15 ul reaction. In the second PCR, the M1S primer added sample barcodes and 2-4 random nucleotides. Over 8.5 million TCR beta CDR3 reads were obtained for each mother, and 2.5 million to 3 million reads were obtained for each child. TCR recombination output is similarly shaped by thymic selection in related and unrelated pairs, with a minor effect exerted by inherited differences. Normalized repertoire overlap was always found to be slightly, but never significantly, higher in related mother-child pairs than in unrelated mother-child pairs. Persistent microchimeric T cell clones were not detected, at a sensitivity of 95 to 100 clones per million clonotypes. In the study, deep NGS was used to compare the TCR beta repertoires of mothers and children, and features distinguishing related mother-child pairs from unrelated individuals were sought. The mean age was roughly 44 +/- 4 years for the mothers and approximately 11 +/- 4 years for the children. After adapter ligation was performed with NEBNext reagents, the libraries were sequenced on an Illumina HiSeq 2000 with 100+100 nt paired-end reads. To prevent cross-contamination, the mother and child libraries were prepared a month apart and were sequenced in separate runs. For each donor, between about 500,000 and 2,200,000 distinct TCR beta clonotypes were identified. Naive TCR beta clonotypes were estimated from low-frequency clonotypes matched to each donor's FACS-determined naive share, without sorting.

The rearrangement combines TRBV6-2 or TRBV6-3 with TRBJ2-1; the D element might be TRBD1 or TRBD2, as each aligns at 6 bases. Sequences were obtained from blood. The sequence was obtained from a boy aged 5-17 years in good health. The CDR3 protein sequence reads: CASSYPSRGGNEQFF. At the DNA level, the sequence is TGTGCCAGCAGTTACCCCTCCCGAGGGGGGAATGAGCAGTTCTTC.